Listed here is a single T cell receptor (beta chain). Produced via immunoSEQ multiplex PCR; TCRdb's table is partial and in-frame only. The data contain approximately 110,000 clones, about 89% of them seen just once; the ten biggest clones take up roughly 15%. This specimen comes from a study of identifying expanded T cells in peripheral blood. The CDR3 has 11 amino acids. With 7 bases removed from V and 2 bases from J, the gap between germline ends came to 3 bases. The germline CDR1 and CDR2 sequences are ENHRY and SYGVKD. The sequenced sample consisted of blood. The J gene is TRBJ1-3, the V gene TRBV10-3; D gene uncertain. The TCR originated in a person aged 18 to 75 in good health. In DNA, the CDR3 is TGTGCCATCACAGCTGGAAACACCATATATTTT. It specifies CAITAGNTIYF.